This TCR beta chain appears in the sequencing data of a study of technical replicates of blood from several donors. Profiling relied on immunoSEQ multiplex PCR, and the TCRdb table lists in-frame clones only, not all of them. The sample holds 65,000 to 95,000 clones, roughly 98% seen once. The CDR3 is 17 residues long. Germline CDR1 is WNHNN and CDR2 is SYGVQD (reference sequence). The V end was cut by 4 bases, the J end by 4 bases, with 20 bases between. The sequencing input was T cells isolated from PBMCs. The rearrangement uses TRBV10-1 and TRBJ2-1, with D possibly matching TRBD1 (7 bases). The receptor was isolated from a human donor in good health. CDR3 in DNA: TGCGCCAGCAGTGCAATTGGAGGGGGACAGCGATACAATGAGCAGTTCTTC. The encoded protein is CASSAIGGGQRYNEQFF.